This TCR beta chain was identified during a study of pediatric ulcerative colitis. Study-wide results and caveats: Repertoires came from total lymphocyte DNA, so rare subsets like regulatory T cells may be missed. Clonal expansions reduced rectal repertoire diversity in acute severe colitis.

CDR1 is SGHDT, CDR2 YYEEEE, per germline. J was trimmed by 3 bases and V by 4 bases; bases with no gene match: 4. There are 14 residues in the CDR3. The rectum was sampled with one to two pinch biopsies at colonoscopy. Only in-frame clones appear in the TCRdb table, and some are missing; sequencing was by immunoSEQ multiplex PCR. The table lists under 20,000 clones, roughly 74% of them singletons, with roughly 3.1% in the top ten. By sample fraction, this clone is large (0.1 to 1%). Its cognate antigen is unknown. Input material: gut tissue. The chain recombines TRBV5-6 with TRBJ2-7; 10 positions agree with TRBD1. This clonotype originated in a girl aged 5-17 years with moderate ulcerative colitis. In DNA form, the CDR3 reads TGTGCCAGCAGCACTGGGACAGGGGACTACGAGCAGTACTTC. Protein sequence: CASSTGTGDYEQYF.